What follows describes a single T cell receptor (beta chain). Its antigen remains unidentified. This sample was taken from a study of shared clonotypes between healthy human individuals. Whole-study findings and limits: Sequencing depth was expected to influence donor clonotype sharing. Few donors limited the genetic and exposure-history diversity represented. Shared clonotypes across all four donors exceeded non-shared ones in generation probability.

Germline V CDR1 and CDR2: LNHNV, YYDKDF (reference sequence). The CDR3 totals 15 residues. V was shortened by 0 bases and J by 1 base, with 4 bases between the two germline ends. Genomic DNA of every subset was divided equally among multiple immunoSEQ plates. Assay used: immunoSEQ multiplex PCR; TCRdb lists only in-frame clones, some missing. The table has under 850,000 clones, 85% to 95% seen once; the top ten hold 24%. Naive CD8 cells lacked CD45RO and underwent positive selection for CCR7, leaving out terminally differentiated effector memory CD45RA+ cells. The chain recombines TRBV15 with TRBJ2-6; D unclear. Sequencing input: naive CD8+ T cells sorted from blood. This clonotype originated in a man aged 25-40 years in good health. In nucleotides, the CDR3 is TGTGCCACCAGCAGAGATCGATCTGGGGCCAACGTCCTGACTTTC. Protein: CATSRDRSGANVLTF.